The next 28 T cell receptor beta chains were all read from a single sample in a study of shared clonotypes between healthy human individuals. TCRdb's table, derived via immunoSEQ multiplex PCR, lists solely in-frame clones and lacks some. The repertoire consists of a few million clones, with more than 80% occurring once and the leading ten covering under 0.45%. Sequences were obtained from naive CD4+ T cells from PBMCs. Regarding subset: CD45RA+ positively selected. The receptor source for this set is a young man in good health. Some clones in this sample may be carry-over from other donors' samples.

The CDR3 sequence: CASSYHRLSYEQYF. CDR3 coding DNA: TGTGCCAGCAGTTACCATCGCCTGTCCTACGAGCAGTACTTC. The gene calls are TRBV6-5 and TRBJ2-7; D unresolved. The CDR3 covers 14 residues. Looked up from germline, CDR1 is MNHEY and CDR2 is SVGAGI. Trimming removed 2 bases from V and 1 base from J, with 9 bases in between.

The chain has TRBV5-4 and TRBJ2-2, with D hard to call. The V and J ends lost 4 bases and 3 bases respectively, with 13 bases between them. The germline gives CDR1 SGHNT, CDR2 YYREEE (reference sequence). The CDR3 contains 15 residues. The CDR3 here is CASSPRAGDTGELFF. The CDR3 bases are TGTGCCAGCAGCCCCCGGGCTGGAGACACCGGGGAGCTGTTTTTT.

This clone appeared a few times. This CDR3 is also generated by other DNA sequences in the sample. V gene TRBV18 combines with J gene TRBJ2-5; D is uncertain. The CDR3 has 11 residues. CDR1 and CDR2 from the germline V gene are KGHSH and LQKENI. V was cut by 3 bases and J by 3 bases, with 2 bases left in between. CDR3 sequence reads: CASSPEETQYF. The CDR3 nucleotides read TGTGCCAGCTCACCGGAAGAGACCCAGTACTTC.

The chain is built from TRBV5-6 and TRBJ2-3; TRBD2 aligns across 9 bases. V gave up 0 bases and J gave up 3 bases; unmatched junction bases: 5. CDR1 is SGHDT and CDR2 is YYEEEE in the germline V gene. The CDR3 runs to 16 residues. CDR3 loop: CASSLVGSGRTDTQYF. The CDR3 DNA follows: TGTGCCAGCAGCTTGGTGGGTAGCGGGAGAACAGATACGCAGTATTTT. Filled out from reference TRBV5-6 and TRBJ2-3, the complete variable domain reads DAGVTQSPTHLIKTRGQQVTLRCSPKSGHDTVSWYQQALGQGPQFIFQYYEEEERQRGNFPDRFSGHQFPNYSSELNVNALLLGDSALYLCASSLVGSGRTDTQYFGPGTRLTVL.

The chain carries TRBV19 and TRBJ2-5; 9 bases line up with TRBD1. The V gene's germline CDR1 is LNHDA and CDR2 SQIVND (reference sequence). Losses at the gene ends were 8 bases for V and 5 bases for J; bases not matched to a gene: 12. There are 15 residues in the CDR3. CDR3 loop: CASRNRDRDGETQYF. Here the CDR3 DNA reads TGTGCCAGTCGTAACCGGGACAGGGATGGGGAGACCCAGTACTTC.

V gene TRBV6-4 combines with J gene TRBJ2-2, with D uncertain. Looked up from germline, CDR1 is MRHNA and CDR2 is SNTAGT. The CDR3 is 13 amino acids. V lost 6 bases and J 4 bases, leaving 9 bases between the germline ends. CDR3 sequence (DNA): TGTGCCAGCAGAGATGGTGTCACCGGGGAGCTGTTTTTT. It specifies CASRDGVTGELFF.

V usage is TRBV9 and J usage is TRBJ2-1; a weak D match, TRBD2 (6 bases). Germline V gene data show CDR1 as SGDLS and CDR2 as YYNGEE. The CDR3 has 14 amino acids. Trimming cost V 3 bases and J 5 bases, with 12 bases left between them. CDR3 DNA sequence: TGTGCCAGCAGCGGGGACTCTCAAAACAATGAGCAGTTCTTC. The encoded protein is CASSGDSQNNEQFF.

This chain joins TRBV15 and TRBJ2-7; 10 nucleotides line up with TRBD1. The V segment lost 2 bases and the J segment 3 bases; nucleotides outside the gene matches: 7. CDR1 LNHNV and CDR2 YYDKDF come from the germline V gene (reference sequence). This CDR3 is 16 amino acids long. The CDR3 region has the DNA TGTGCCACCAGCAGATCCGGGACAGGGGAGTTCTACGAGCAGTACTTC. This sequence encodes CATSRSGTGEFYEQYF.

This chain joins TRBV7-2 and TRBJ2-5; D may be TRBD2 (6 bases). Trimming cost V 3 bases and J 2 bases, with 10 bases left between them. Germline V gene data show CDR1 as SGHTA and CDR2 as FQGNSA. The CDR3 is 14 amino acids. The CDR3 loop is CASSFGGGQETQYF. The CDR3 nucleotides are TGTGCCAGCAGCTTCGGGGGAGGACAAGAGACCCAGTACTTC.

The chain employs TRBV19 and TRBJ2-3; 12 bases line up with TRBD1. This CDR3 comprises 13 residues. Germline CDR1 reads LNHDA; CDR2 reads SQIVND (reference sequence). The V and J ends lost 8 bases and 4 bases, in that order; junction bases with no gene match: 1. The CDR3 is CASRDRGPDTQYF. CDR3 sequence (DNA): TGTGCCAGTCGGGACAGGGGGCCAGATACGCAGTATTTT.

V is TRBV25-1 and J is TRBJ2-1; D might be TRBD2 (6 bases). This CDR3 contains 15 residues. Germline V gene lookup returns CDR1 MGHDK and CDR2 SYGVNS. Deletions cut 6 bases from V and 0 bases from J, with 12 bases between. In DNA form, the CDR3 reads TGTGCCAGCAGCGGGGACTCCCCCTCCTACAATGAGCAGTTCTTC. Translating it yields CASSGDSPSYNEQFF.

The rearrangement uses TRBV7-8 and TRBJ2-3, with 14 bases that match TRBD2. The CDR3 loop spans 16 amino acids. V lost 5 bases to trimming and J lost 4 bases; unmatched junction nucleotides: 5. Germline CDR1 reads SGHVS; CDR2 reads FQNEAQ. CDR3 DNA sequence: TGTGCCAGCAGCACCCGACTAGCGGGAGGGCCAGATACGCAGTATTTT. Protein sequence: CASSTRLAGGPDTQYF.

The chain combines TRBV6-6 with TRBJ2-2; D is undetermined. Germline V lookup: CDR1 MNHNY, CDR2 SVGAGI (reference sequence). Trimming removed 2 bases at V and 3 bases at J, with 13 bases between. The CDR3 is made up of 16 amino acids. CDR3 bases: TGTGCCAGCAGTTACCAAAGACCCCACGACACCGGGGAGCTGTTTTTT. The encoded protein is CASSYQRPHDTGELFF.

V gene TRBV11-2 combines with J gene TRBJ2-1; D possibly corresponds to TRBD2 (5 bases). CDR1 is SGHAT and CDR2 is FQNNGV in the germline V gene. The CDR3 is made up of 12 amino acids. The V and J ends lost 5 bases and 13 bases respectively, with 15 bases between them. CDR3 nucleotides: TGTGCCAGCAGCCCAGGAGGCTCCACCCAGTTCTTC. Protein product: CASSPGGSTQFF.

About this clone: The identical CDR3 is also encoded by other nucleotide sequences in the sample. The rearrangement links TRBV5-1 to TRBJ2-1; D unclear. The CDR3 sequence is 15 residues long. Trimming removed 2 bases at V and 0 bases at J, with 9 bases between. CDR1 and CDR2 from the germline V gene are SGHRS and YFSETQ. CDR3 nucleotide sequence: TGCGCCAGCAGCTTTACGGATAGCTCCTACAATGAGCAGTTCTTC. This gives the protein CASSFTDSSYNEQFF. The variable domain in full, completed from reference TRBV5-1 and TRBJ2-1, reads KAGVTQTPRYLIKTRGQQVTLSCSPISGHRSVSWYQQTPGQGLQFLFEYFSETQRNKGNFPGRFSGRQFSNSRSEMNVSTLELGDSALYLCASSFTDSSYNEQFFGPGTRLTVL.

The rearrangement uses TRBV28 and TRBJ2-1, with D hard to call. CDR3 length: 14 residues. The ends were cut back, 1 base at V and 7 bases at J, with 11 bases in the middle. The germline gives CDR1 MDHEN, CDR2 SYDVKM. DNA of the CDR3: TGTGCCAGCAGTTTATTCGCTAGTCGGAATGAGCAGTTCTTC. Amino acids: CASSLFASRNEQFF.

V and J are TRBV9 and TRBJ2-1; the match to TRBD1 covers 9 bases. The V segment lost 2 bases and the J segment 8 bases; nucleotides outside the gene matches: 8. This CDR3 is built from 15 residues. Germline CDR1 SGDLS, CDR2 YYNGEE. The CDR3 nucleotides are TGTGCCAGCAGCGTCTTGGGACAGGGAAGAGATGAGCAGTTCTTC. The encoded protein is CASSVLGQGRDEQFF.

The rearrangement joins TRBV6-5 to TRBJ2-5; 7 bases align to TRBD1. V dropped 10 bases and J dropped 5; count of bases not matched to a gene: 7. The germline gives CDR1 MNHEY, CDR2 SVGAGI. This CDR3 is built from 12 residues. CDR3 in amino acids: CATKPGGETQYF. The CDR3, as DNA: TGTGCCACCAAACCAGGGGGTGAGACCCAGTACTTC.

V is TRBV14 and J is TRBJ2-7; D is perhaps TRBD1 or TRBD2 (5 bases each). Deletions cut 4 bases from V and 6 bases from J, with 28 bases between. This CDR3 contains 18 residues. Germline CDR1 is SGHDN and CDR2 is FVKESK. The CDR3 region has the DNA TGTGCCAGCAGCCCCAGAAGGGACGGGGACCCGAGGTGGGGCGAGCAGTACTTC. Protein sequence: CASSPRRDGDPRWGEQYF.

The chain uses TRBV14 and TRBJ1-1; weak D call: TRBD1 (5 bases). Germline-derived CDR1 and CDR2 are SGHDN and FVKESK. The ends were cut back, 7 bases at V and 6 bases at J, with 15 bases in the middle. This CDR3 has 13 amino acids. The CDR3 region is CASTEWGGPEAFF. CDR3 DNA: TGTGCCAGCACCGAATGGGGGGGACCTGAAGCTTTCTTT.

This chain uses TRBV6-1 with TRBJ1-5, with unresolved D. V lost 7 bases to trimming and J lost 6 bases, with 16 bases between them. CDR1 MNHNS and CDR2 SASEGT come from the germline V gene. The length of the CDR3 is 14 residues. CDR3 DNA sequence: TGTGCCAGCACGCGGGCACACTGGGGTCAGCCCCAGCATTTT. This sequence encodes CASTRAHWGQPQHF.

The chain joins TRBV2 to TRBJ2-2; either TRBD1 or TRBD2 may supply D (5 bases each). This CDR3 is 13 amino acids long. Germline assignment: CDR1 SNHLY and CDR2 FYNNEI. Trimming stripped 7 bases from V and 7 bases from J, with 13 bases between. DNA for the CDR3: TGTGCCAGCACCCAAAGGGGAGTCGGGGAGCTGTTTTTT. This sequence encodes CASTQRGVGELFF.

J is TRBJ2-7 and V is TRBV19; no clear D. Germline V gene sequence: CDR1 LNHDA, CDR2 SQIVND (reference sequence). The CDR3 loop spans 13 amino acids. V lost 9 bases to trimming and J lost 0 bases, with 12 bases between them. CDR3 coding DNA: TGTGCCAGACACCACGGGCACTCCTACGAGCAGTACTTC. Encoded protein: CARHHGHSYEQYF.

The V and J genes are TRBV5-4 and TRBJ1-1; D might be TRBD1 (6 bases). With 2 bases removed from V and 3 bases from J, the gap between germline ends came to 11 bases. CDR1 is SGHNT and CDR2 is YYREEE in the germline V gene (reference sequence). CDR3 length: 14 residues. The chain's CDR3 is CASSFQGRDTEAFF. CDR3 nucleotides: TGTGCCAGCAGCTTTCAGGGGAGGGACACTGAAGCTTTCTTT. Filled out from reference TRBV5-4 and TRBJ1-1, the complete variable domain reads ETGVTQSPTHLIKTRGQQVTLRCSSQSGHNTVSWYQQALGQGPQFIFQYYREEENGRGNFPPRFSGLQFPNYSSELNVNALELDDSALYLCASSFQGRDTEAFFGQGTRLTVV.

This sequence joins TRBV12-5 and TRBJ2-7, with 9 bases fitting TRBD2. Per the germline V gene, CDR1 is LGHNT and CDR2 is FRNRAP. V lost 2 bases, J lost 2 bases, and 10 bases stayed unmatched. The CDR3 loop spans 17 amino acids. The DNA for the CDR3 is TGTGCTAGTGGTTTGATCCCGCAGCGGGAGGCCACCTACGAGCAGTACTTC. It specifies CASGLIPQREATYEQYF.

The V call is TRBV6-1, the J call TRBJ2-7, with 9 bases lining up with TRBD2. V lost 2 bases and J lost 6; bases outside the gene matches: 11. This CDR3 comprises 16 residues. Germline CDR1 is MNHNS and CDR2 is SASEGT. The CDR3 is CASSEWGGRGVSEQYF. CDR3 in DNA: TGTGCCAGCAGTGAATGGGGCGGGAGGGGGGTTTCCGAGCAGTACTTC.

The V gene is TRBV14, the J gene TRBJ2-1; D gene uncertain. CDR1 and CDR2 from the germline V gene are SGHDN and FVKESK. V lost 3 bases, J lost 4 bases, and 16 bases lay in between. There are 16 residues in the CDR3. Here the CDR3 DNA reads TGTGCCAGCAGCCACCTCTCCCGAAGTGCGTACAATGAGCAGTTCTTC. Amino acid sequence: CASSHLSRSAYNEQFF.

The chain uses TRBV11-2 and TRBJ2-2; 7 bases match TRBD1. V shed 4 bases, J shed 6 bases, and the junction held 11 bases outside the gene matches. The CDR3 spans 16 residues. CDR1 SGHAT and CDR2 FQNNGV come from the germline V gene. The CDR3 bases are TGTGCCAGCAGCTCCCGTCAGGTCCAGGGGGCCGGGGAGCTGTTTTTT. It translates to CASSSRQVQGAGELFF.